These T cell receptor beta chains were read from a single sample in a study of spatial heterogeneity in lung cancer. MiXCR, applied by TCRdb to the 5' RACE reads, yields one record per CDR3 protein. The table has about 720 distinct CDR3 sequences, approximately 14% seen once; the top ten hold around a quarter. Here the sequenced sample was lung tumor tissue, taken at surgery. The receptors originated from a male donor with early-stage non-small cell lung cancer. Each CDR3 is given with its conserved first and last residue. The D gene is left open where the match is weak. The size entry is marked missing in some rows and otherwise reads once, few, many or a size class.

large	TRBV9	TRBJ2-7	-	CASSVGEGSGYEQYF	TGTGCCAGCAGCGTAGGTGAAGGGAGCGGATACGAGCAGTACTTC
few	TRBV18	TRBJ1-5	-	CASSVDGNQPQHF	TGTGCCAGCTCAGTGGACGGGAATCAGCCCCAGCATTTT
-	TRBV27	TRBJ1-5	-	CASRVNSNTRGNQPQHF	TGTGCCAGCAGGGTGAACTCCAACACTAGGGGCAATCAGCCCCAGCATTTT
large	TRBV11-2	TRBJ2-4	TRBD2	CASSLGASGRKYF	TGTGCCAGCAGCTTGGGGGCTAGCGGGAGGAAGTACTTC
large	TRBV9	TRBJ2-5	TRBD2	CASSVGRRLAGEGETQYF	TGTGCCAGCAGCGTAGGAAGGAGACTAGCGGGAGAGGGGGAGACCCAGTACTTC
few	TRBV6-2/TRBV6-3	TRBJ1-1	TRBD1	CASSYSTGVDTEAFF	TGTGCCAGCAGTTACTCGACAGGGGTGGACACTGAAGCTTTCTTT
large	TRBV10-3	TRBJ1-6	TRBD1	CAIKQGTDNSPLHF	TGTGCCATCAAACAGGGGACTGATAATTCACCCCTCCACTTT
large	TRBV7-2	TRBJ2-2	-	CASSRDINTGELFF	TGTGCCAGCAGCCGGGACATTAACACCGGGGAGCTGTTTTTT
large	TRBV6-5	TRBJ2-3	TRBD2	CASSYSTSGRTDTQYF	TGTGCCAGCAGTTACTCTACTAGCGGACGCACAGATACGCAGTATTTT
few	TRBV28	TRBJ2-7	-	CASSWGAGYEQYF	TGTGCCAGCAGCTGGGGAGCCGGCTACGAGCAGTACTTC
-	TRBV20-1	TRBJ2-3	TRBD2	CSATPSGTSTDTQYF	TGCAGTGCTACCCCTAGCGGAACTAGCACAGATACGCAGTATTTT
few	TRBV10-3	TRBJ2-7	-	CAISEGSSYEQYF	TGTGCCATCAGTGAGGGCAGCTCCTACGAGCAGTACTTC
large	TRBV6-5	TRBJ1-5	-	CASSYSRGRAQHF	TGTGCCAGCAGTTACTCGAGAGGGAGGGCCCAGCATTTT
few	TRBV11-2	TRBJ2-7	-	CASSLAAASYEQYF	TGTGCCAGCAGCTTAGCGGCAGCCTCCTACGAGCAGTACTTC
large	TRBV16	TRBJ1-1	-	CASSQSHTEAFF	TGTGCCAGCAGCCAATCGCACACTGAAGCTTTCTTT
few	TRBV6-5	TRBJ1-1	-	CASSYSGISAFF	TGTGCCAGCAGTTACTCCGGTATTTCAGCTTTCTTT
-	TRBV24-1	TRBJ2-3	TRBD2	CATCEVVGGATDTQYF	TGTGCCACCTGTGAAGTGGTCGGGGGGGCTACAGATACGCAGTATTTT
-	TRBV4-3	TRBJ2-2	TRBD2	CASSQGLATTGELFF	TGCGCCAGCAGCCAGGGACTAGCTACCACCGGGGAGCTGTTTTTT
-	TRBV7-2	TRBJ2-2	-	CASSRNLDPSQGELFF	TGTGCCAGCAGCCGAAACCTGGACCCCTCTCAGGGGGAGCTGTTTTTT
large	TRBV27	TRBJ2-7	TRBD2	CASFTRGSRALYEQYF	TGTGCCAGCTTCACGCGGGGGTCGCGGGCGCTTTACGAGCAGTACTTC
-	TRBV28	TRBJ2-7	-	CASTATSYEQYF	TGTGCCAGCACTGCCACGAGCTACGAGCAGTACTTC
-	TRBV6-1	TRBJ2-2	-	CASGTRGWTGELFF	TGTGCCAGCGGCACCAGGGGTTGGACCGGGGAGCTGTTTTTT
hyperexpanded	TRBV7-8	TRBJ1-1	-	CASSQTDTGSDTEAFF	TGTGCCAGCAGCCAAACGGATACAGGATCTGACACTGAAGCTTTCTTT
large	TRBV10-3	TRBJ1-1	TRBD1	CAISEMDRGLGAFF	TGTGCCATCAGTGAAATGGACAGGGGGCTAGGGGCTTTCTTT
few	TRBV5-1	TRBJ1-1	-	CASSQGDDTEAFF	TGCGCCAGCAGCCAAGGTGATGACACTGAAGCTTTCTTT
large	TRBV29-1	TRBJ2-2	-	CSVVGQNSNTGELFF	TGCAGCGTTGTAGGGCAGAATTCGAACACCGGGGAGCTGTTTTTT
-	TRBV20-1	TRBJ2-1	-	CSAQDHNEQFF	TGCAGTGCTCAAGACCACAATGAGCAGTTCTTC
-	TRBV7-2	TRBJ2-2	-	CASSLGSITGELFF	TGTGCCAGCAGCTTAGGCTCTATTACCGGGGAGCTGTTTTTT
-	TRBV20-1	TRBJ1-2	TRBD1	CSARRDRDIDTF	TGCAGTGCTAGAAGGGACAGGGATATTGACACCTTC